This TCR beta chain was sequenced for a study of control samples from healthy donors and cancer patients. Using immunoSEQ multiplex PCR, the repertoire was profiled, and TCRdb retains in-frame clones only, with some absent. The data show under 450,000 clones, more than 80% seen once. The CDR3 consists of 11 residues. CDR1 SGHTA and CDR2 FQGNSA come from the germline V gene. Trimming stripped 4 bases from V and 7 bases from J, with 7 bases between. This clone appeared a single time. This chain links TRBV7-2 with TRBJ1-1; no clear D. The sequenced sample consisted of PBMCs. This TCR was recovered from a man in his forties or fifties with head and neck cancer. CDR3: CASSSGGEAFF. DNA for the CDR3: TGTGCCAGCAGCTCGGGAGGTGAAGCTTTCTTT.